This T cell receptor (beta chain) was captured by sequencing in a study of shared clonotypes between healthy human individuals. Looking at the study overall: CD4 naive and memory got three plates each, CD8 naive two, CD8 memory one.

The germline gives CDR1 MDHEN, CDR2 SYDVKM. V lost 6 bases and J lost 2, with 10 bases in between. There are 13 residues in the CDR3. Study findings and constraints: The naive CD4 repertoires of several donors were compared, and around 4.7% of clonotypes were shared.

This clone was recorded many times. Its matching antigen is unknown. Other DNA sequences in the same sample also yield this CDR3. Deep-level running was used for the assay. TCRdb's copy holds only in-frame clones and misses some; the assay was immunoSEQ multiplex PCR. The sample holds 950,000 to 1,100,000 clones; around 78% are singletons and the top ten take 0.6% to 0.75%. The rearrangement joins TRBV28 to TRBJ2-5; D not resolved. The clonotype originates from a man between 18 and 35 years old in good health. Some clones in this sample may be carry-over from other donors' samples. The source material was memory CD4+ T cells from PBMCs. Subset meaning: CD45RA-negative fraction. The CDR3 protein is CASSFSAQETQYF. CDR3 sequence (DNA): TGTGCCAGCAGCTTCTCCGCTCAAGAGACCCAGTACTTC.